Listed below are T cell receptor beta chains from one sample, sequenced in a study of T cell repertoires in aging, cancer and after chemotherapy. TCRdb recomputed calls from the multiplex PCR reads with MiXCR, one row per CDR3 protein. The sample shows around 5,000 distinct CDR3 sequences, approximately 21% of them seen only once. What was sequenced was blood. Receptor source: a human donor in good health. The donor label of this sample is uncertain. The CDR3 runs from the conserved cysteine through the conserved F or W. D genes are given only for firm matches. Some rows mark clone size as missing; the rest say once, few, many or name a class of expanded clone.

DNA: TGTGCCAGCAGCCCGGACAGGCAATCTAACTATGGCTACACCTTC; CDR3: CASSPDRQSNYGYTF; D: TRBD1; V: TRBV11-2; size: -; J: TRBJ1-2
DNA: TGTGCCAGCAGTAACCAGGGTTTTACCTACAATGAGCAGTTCTTC; CDR3: CASSNQGFTYNEQFF; D: -; V: TRBV12-3/TRBV12-4; size: medium-sized; J: TRBJ2-1
DNA: TGTGCCAGCAGTTTAACAGGGGTGGGCACCGGGGAGCTGTTTTTT; CDR3: CASSLTGVGTGELFF; D: TRBD1; V: TRBV2; size: -; J: TRBJ2-2
DNA: TGTGCCAGTAACACCCGGCGGGCTTGGCAGCCCCAGCATTTT; CDR3: CASNTRRAWQPQHF; D: -; V: TRBV19; size: medium-sized; J: TRBJ1-5
DNA: TGTGCCAGCAGCTGGCAGGGTTACGAGCAGTACTTC; CDR3: CASSWQGYEQYF; D: -; V: TRBV5-6; size: medium-sized; J: TRBJ2-7
DNA: TGTGCCAGCAGCCAGGGAGCCATGAACACTGAAGCTTTCTTT; CDR3: CASSQGAMNTEAFF; D: -; V: TRBV7-2; size: -; J: TRBJ1-1
DNA: TGCGCCAGCAGTGACCGGGACAGGGGGATGGAGACCCAGTACTTC; CDR3: CASSDRDRGMETQYF; D: TRBD1; V: TRBV4-1; size: -; J: TRBJ2-5
DNA: TGCGCCAGCAGCTTGCCGGGAGTTAATTACAATGAGCAGTTCTTC; CDR3: CASSLPGVNYNEQFF; D: -; V: TRBV5-1; size: -; J: TRBJ2-1
DNA: TGCAGCGTTGAAGTTGGGGAACCAAATTATGGAAACACCATATATTTT; CDR3: CSVEVGEPNYGNTIYF; D: -; V: TRBV29-1; size: -; J: TRBJ1-3
DNA: TGTGCCAGCAGTTTCGAAGGGAGAGGCCAGTACTTC; CDR3: CASSFEGRGQYF; D: -; V: TRBV12-3/TRBV12-4; size: large; J: TRBJ2-5
DNA: TGTGCCAGTAGACCCCTTCATAGCGACCCTAACTATGGCTACACCTTC; CDR3: CASRPLHSDPNYGYTF; D: -; V: TRBV19; size: medium-sized; J: TRBJ1-2
DNA: TGTGCCAGCAGCCCAGAGACACCGAACACTGAAGCTTTCTTT; CDR3: CASSPETPNTEAFF; D: -; V: TRBV14; size: -; J: TRBJ1-1
DNA: TGTGCCATCAGTGAGCGCGGGGTGGGCAGGGTGAATGAGCAGTTCTTC; CDR3: CAISERGVGRVNEQFF; D: -; V: TRBV10-3; size: medium-sized; J: TRBJ2-1
DNA: TGTGCCTGCAGCTTAGAAGTTTCCCTAGACAATGAGCAGTTCTTC; CDR3: CACSLEVSLDNEQFF; D: -; V: TRBV7-2; size: -; J: TRBJ2-1
DNA: TGTGCCAGCACCCTGGGGGCTGACACAGATACGCAGTATTTT; CDR3: CASTLGADTDTQYF; D: -; V: TRBV25-1; size: -; J: TRBJ2-3
DNA: TGTGCCAGCAGCTTGGACACCGCCTACAATGAGCAGTTCTTC; CDR3: CASSLDTAYNEQFF; D: -; V: TRBV11-2; size: -; J: TRBJ2-1
DNA: TGTGCCAGCAGGCAGAAACAGGGTTCCTACGAGCAGTACTTC; CDR3: CASRQKQGSYEQYF; D: -; V: TRBV6-5; size: large; J: TRBJ2-7
DNA: TGTGCCAGCTCATCGGACAGGACTTCACCCCTCCACTTT; CDR3: CASSSDRTSPLHF; D: TRBD1; V: TRBV18; size: -; J: TRBJ1-6
DNA: TGTGCCAGCAGTTTCATGACAGGGGGCTGGCGAGTTAGCAATCAGCCCCAGCATTTT; CDR3: CASSFMTGGWRVSNQPQHF; D: TRBD1; V: TRBV27; size: -; J: TRBJ1-5
DNA: TGTGCCAGCAGCCAAGCCGGGAGGAACACTGAAGCTTTCTTT; CDR3: CASSQAGRNTEAFF; D: -; V: TRBV14; size: -; J: TRBJ1-1
DNA: TGTGCCAGCACCAAACAGGGTTCTAACTATGGCTACACCTTC; CDR3: CASTKQGSNYGYTF; D: -; V: TRBV6-6; size: medium-sized; J: TRBJ1-2
DNA: TGTGCCAGTAGTCACAAGAACTATGGCTACACCTTC; CDR3: CASSHKNYGYTF; D: -; V: TRBV19; size: medium-sized; J: TRBJ1-2
DNA: TGTGCCACCCAGGAGGGGGAGACCCAGTACTTC; CDR3: CATQEGETQYF; D: -; V: TRBV24-1; size: -; J: TRBJ2-5
DNA: TGTGCCAGCAGCTTGGCCGGGACAGATACGCAGTATTTT; CDR3: CASSLAGTDTQYF; D: -; V: TRBV5-4; size: -; J: TRBJ2-3
DNA: TGTGCCAGTAGTAAACGGACAGGGGGCGGGGAGCTGTTTTTT; CDR3: CASSKRTGGGELFF; D: TRBD1; V: TRBV19; size: medium-sized; J: TRBJ2-2
DNA: TGTGCCAGTCAACGTGCGGGACTTAACACAGATACGCAGTATTTT; CDR3: CASQRAGLNTDTQYF; D: -; V: TRBV27; size: medium-sized; J: TRBJ2-3
DNA: TGTGCCAGCAGCACGTGGACAGGGATGTACTATGGCTACACCTTC; CDR3: CASSTWTGMYYGYTF; D: TRBD1; V: TRBV5-6; size: medium-sized; J: TRBJ1-2
DNA: TGTGCCAGCAGTTACTCGGGCAGGGGAGATGGCTACACCTTC; CDR3: CASSYSGRGDGYTF; D: -; V: TRBV6-5; size: medium-sized; J: TRBJ1-2
DNA: TGTGCCAGCAGTCCTCAGTCCAGGTCGAAGAACACTGAAGCTTTCTTT; CDR3: CASSPQSRSKNTEAFF; D: -; V: TRBV6-5; size: medium-sized; J: TRBJ1-1
DNA: TGTGCCAGCAGTCCCCGCCAGGGGAATAGCAATCAGCCCCAGCATTTT; CDR3: CASSPRQGNSNQPQHF; D: -; V: TRBV27; size: once; J: TRBJ1-5
DNA: TGTGCCAGCAGTTTAGTTTACGCTAACGAAAAACTGTTTTTT; CDR3: CASSLVYANEKLFF; D: -; V: TRBV12-3/TRBV12-4; size: -; J: TRBJ1-4
DNA: TGCGCCAGCAGCTCCGGGACAGTGTCGGTCACTGAAGCTTTCTTT; CDR3: CASSSGTVSVTEAFF; D: TRBD1; V: TRBV5-1; size: -; J: TRBJ1-1
DNA: TGTGCCAGTAGTATACGTTCGGGTATTAGCAATCAGCCCCAGCATTTT; CDR3: CASSIRSGISNQPQHF; D: -; V: TRBV19; size: medium-sized; J: TRBJ1-5
DNA: TGCAGTGCAAATTTTGCAGATACGCAGTATTTT; CDR3: CSANFADTQYF; D: -; V: TRBV20-1; size: -; J: TRBJ2-3
DNA: TGCGCCAGCAGCTTGGACAGGGATGGCTACACCTTC; CDR3: CASSLDRDGYTF; D: -; V: TRBV5-1; size: -; J: TRBJ1-2
DNA: TGTGCCAGCAGTTTATTCGGGGACACTAATGAAAAACTGTTTTTT; CDR3: CASSLFGDTNEKLFF; D: -; V: TRBV28; size: -; J: TRBJ1-4
DNA: TGTGCCAGTAGTATAGAGGGGTACGGCAATCAGCCCCAGCATTTT; CDR3: CASSIEGYGNQPQHF; D: -; V: TRBV19; size: medium-sized; J: TRBJ1-5
DNA: TGTGCCAGCAGGGGTCGGGGGGCTACCTACGAGCAGTACTTC; CDR3: CASRGRGATYEQYF; D: -; V: TRBV5-6; size: few; J: TRBJ2-7
DNA: TGTGCCAGCAGCTTAAGGAGGGGGTTCGGCACTGAAGCTTTCTTT; CDR3: CASSLRRGFGTEAFF; D: -; V: TRBV7-6; size: -; J: TRBJ1-1
DNA: TGTGCCAGCAGTAAACTAGCGGGAGAGCCCGGGGAGCTGTTTTTT; CDR3: CASSKLAGEPGELFF; D: TRBD2; V: TRBV6-6; size: medium-sized; J: TRBJ2-2